These 15 T cell receptor beta chains were all obtained from the same sample, sequenced in a study of T-cell reconstitution after alpha-beta-depleted transplantation in children. Library preparation (for TCRbeta) was performed with unique molecular identifiers. From the PCR reads, TCRdb called clonotypes with MiXCR, one entry per CDR3 protein. The sample has about 110,000 distinct CDR3 sequences, approximately 6.6% seen once; the top ten hold approximately 25%. This sample comprised PBMCs, mostly from graft donor cells, obtained 360 days after TCRalphabeta/CD19-depleted stem cell transplant. The origin of the receptors is a male patient aged 2 to 10 who had a stem cell transplant for acute lymphoblastic leukemia, so the T cells may come from the graft donor.

In this sample, this clonotype turned up many times. V is TRBV28 and J is TRBJ1-5; D is undetermined. V gave up 4 bases and J gave up 3 bases, with 4 bases separating them. CDR1 and CDR2 from the germline V gene are MDHEN and SYDVKM. This CDR3 has 12 residues. Here the CDR3 DNA reads TGTGCCAGCAGTTCCCACAATCAGCCCCAGCATTTT. Translating it yields CASSSHNQPQHF.

This clonotype showed up many times. The chain uses TRBV9 and TRBJ1-3; D is uncertain. Looked up from germline, CDR1 is SGDLS and CDR2 is YYNGEE. Trimming cost V 1 base and J 0 bases, with 5 bases left between them. The CDR3 covers 14 residues. CDR3 protein: CASSVFTSGNTIYF. In nucleotides, the CDR3 is TGTGCCAGCAGCGTATTCACCTCTGGAAACACCATATATTTT.

This clonotype has at least ten counts. The chain joins TRBV15 to TRBJ2-1, with a tentative D call TRBD2 (5 bases). V was clipped by 1 base and J by 6 bases, with 13 bases between them. The germline CDR1 and CDR2 sequences are LNHNV and YYDKDF (reference sequence). The CDR3 is 15 residues long. CDR3 in DNA: TGTGCCACCAGCAGAGCTACGGAGGTAGTCAATGAGCAGTTCTTC. It encodes CATSRATEVVNEQFF.

This clonotype was found many times. The chain employs TRBV2 and TRBJ2-1; D unresolved. Trimming pared 9 bases from V and 9 bases from J, leaving 9 bases between. This CDR3 contains 10 residues. Germline V lookup: CDR1 SNHLY, CDR2 FYNNEI. As DNA, the CDR3 is TGTGCCAGGATAGTAGTTGAGCAGTTCTTC. Its protein is CARIVVEQFF.

This chain uses TRBV5-1 with TRBJ1-3; maybe TRBD1 (6 bases). This CDR3 comprises 15 residues. The germline gives CDR1 SGHRS, CDR2 YFSETQ. Trimming removed 3 bases at V and 0 bases at J, with 10 bases between. This CDR3 reads CASSYRENSGNTIYF. The CDR3 coding sequence is TGCGCCAGCAGCTACAGGGAGAACTCTGGAAACACCATATATTTT.

This clonotype was observed at least ten times. CDR3 loop: CASSYDSYEQYF. CDR3 nucleotides: TGTGCCAGCAGCTATGACAGCTACGAGCAGTACTTC. The V gene is TRBV7-9, the J gene TRBJ2-7; D is perhaps TRBD1 (5 bases). CDR1 SEHNR and CDR2 FQNEAQ come from the germline V gene (reference sequence). V lost 4 bases, J lost 3 bases, and 7 bases lay in between. This CDR3 has 12 amino acids.

This clonotype was counted between two and nine times. The chain carries TRBV7-9 and TRBJ1-4, with 8 bases lining up with TRBD1. The CDR3 sequence is 17 residues long. Trimming removed 5 bases from V and 4 bases from J; junction bases left unmatched: 12. Germline CDR1 SEHNR, CDR2 FQNEAQ (reference sequence). The CDR3 spells CASSPTGARGLNEKLFF. CDR3 DNA sequence: TGTGCCAGCAGCCCGACAGGGGCCCGGGGGCTTAATGAAAAACTGTTTTTT.

This clonotype was recorded many times. This chain uses TRBV4-2 with TRBJ2-2, with a tentative D call TRBD2 (6 bases). V lost 5 bases, J lost 4 bases, and 14 bases lay in between. CDR3 length: 15 residues. The germline V gene has CDR1 LGHNA and CDR2 YNFKEQ. Here the CDR3 DNA reads TGTGCCAGCAGCATAGCGGCAGGCGGCACCGGGGAGCTGTTTTTT. This codes for CASSIAAGGTGELFF.

This clonotype was detected ten times or more. The J gene is TRBJ2-5, the V gene TRBV7-2, with a tentative D call TRBD2 (5 bases). The germline CDR1 and CDR2 sequences are SGHTA and FQGNSA. The CDR3 contains 13 residues. V was cut by 5 bases and J by 7 bases, with 14 bases left in between. The CDR3 loop is CASSLIGGGTQYF. The CDR3 DNA reads TGTGCCAGCAGCCTCATAGGCGGAGGGACCCAGTACTTC.

The genes are TRBV28 and TRBJ1-5; D perhaps matches TRBD1 (6 bases). The CDR3 extends over 15 amino acids. The V and J ends lost 5 bases and 6 bases respectively, with 17 bases between them. Germline-derived CDR1 and CDR2 are MDHEN and SYDVKM. CDR3 sequence: CASSLYRVRGQPQHF. CDR3 bases: TGTGCCAGCAGTCTTTACAGGGTTAGAGGTCAGCCCCAGCATTTT.

In this sample, this clonotype turned up many times. The chain couples TRBV4-2 to TRBJ2-2; D might be TRBD2 (5 bases). Trimming took 0 bases from V and 7 from J, leaving 15 bases between them. This CDR3 spans 16 amino acids. Germline V CDR1 and CDR2: LGHNA, YNFKEQ. Written as DNA, the CDR3 is TGTGCCAGCAGCCAAGATCGGCACCTCAGCGGCGGGGAGCTGTTTTTT. Its protein is CASSQDRHLSGGELFF.

The chain recombines TRBV14 with TRBJ2-3; D might be TRBD2 (6 bases). CDR1 and CDR2 (germline): SGHDN, FVKESK. V was pared by 4 bases and J by 4 bases, with 21 bases between. This CDR3 is built from 17 residues. The DNA for the CDR3 is TGTGCCAGCAGCCCGGACGTGGGGGGTGCCGGGGCAGATACGCAGTATTTT. Amino acids: CASSPDVGGAGADTQYF.

The table lists this clonotype with many counts. V usage is TRBV4-3 and J usage is TRBJ1-2; 7 nucleotides match TRBD1. The length of the CDR3 is 14 residues. The ends lost 5 bases at V and 4 bases at J; junction bases unmatched: 7. Germline assignment: CDR1 LGHNA and CDR2 YSLEER. CDR3 DNA sequence: TGCGCCAGCAGCTGGACAGGCGATATCTATGGCTACACCTTC. Translated: CASSWTGDIYGYTF.

The CDR3 nucleotides read TGCGCCAGCAGCCAAGAGGCCAGGGGGGCCTACGAGCAGTACTTC. Protein: CASSQEARGAYEQYF. This chain joins TRBV4-1 and TRBJ2-7, with TRBD1 as a possible D gene (7 bases). In germline, CDR1 is MGHRA, CDR2 YSYEKL. V lost 0 bases and J 2 bases, leaving 11 bases between the germline ends. This CDR3 has 15 amino acids.

This clonotype was detected many times. This chain uses TRBV7-3 with TRBJ2-4; TRBD2 aligns across 9 bases. The CDR3 covers 12 residues. The V gene's germline CDR1 is SGHTA and CDR2 FQGTGA. After removal of 5 bases from V and 9 bases from J, the junction contained 2 bases not matched to a gene. The CDR3 DNA is TGTGCCAGCAGCGCAGCGGGAGGCATTCAGTACTTC. Protein product: CASSAAGGIQYF.